The clone carrying this TCR beta chain has only a few counts. This sample was taken from a study of blood T cell repertoires in COVID-19. About the research overall: Acute and convalescent COVID-19 specimens originated in the United States, Italy and Spain.

The V gene's germline CDR1 is SGHTA and CDR2 FQGNSA. The CDR3 has 12 residues. Trimming cost V 5 bases and J 13 bases, with 15 bases left between them. Assay: immunoSEQ multiplex PCR; the TCRdb copy retains only in-frame clones and omits some. The data contain about 140,000 clones, 65% to 90% of them singletons. V gene TRBV7-2 combines with J gene TRBJ1-5; the D gene is possibly TRBD1 (5 bases). The source material was peripheral blood. The sequence was obtained from a man aged 50-59 years with acute or convalescent COVID-19. Written as DNA, the CDR3 is TGTGCCAGCAGCATATCGCCGAGACAGCAGCATTTT. It translates to CASSISPRQQHF.